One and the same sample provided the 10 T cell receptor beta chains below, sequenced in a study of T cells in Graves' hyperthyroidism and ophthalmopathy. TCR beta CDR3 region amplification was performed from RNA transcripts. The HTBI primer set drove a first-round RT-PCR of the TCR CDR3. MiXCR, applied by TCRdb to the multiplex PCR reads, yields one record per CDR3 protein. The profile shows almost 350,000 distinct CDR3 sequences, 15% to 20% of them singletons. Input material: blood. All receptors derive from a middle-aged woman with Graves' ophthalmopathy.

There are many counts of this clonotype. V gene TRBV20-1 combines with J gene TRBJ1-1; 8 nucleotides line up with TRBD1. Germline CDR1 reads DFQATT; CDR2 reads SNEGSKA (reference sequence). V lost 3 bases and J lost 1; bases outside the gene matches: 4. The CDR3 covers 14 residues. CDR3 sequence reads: CSARRTGRNTEAFF. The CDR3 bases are TGCAGTGCTAGGAGGACAGGGAGGAACACTGAAGCTTTCTTT.

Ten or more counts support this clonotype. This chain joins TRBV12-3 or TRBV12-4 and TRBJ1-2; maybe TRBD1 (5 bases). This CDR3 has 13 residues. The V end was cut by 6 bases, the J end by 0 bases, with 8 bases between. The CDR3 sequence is CASRRTPNYGYTF. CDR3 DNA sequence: TGTGCCAGCAGAAGGACACCTAACTATGGCTACACCTTC.

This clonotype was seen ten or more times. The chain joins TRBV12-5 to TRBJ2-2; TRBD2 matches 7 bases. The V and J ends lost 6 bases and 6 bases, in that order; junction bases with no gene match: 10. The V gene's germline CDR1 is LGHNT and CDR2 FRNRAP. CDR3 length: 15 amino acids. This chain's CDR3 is CASGTSAGVAGELFF. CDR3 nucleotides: TGTGCTAGTGGCACCTCTGCGGGAGTTGCCGGGGAGCTGTTTTTT.

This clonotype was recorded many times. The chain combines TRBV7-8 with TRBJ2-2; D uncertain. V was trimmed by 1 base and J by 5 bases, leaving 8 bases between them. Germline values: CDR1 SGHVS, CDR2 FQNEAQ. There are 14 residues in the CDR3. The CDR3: CASSLGASTGELFF. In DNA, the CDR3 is TGTGCCAGCAGCTTAGGTGCCAGTACCGGGGAGCTGTTTTTT.

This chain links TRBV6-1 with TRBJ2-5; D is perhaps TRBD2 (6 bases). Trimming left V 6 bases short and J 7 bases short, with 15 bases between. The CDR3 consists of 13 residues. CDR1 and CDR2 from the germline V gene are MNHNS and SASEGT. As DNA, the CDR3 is TGTGCCAGCAGGGGAGCGGGCCGAGGGACCCAGTACTTC. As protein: CASRGAGRGTQYF.

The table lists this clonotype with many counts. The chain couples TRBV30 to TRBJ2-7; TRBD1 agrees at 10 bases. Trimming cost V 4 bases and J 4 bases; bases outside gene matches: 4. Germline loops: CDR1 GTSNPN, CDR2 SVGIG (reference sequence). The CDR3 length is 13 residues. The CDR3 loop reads CAWKVDRGYEQYF. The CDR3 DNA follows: TGTGCCTGGAAGGTGGACAGGGGGTACGAGCAGTACTTC.

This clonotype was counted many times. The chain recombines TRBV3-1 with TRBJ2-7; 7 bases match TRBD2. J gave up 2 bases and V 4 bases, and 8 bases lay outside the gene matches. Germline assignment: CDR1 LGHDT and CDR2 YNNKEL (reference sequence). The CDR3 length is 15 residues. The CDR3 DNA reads TGTGCCAGCAGCCTTCTAGCGGAACCTCCCTACGAGCAGTACTTC. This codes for CASSLLAEPPYEQYF.

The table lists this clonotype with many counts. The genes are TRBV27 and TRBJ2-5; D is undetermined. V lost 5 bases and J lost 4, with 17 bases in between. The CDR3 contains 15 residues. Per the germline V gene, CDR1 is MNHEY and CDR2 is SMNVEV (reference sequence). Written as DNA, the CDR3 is TGTGCCAGCAGTAGCCATCTCGCCCCAAGAGAGACCCAGTACTTC. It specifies CASSSHLAPRETQYF.

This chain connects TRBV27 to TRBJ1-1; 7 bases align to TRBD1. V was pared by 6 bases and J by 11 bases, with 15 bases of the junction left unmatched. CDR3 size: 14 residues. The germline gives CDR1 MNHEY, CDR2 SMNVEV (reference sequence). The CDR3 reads CASRHLTGEAGAFF. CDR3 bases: TGTGCCAGCAGGCACCTTACAGGGGAAGCCGGTGCTTTCTTT.

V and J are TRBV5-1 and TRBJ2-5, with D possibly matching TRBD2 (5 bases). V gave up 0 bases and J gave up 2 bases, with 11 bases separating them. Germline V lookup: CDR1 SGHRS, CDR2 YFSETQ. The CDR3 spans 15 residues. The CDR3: CASSLGSGKQETQYF. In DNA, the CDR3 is TGCGCCAGCAGCTTGGGGAGCGGAAAACAAGAGACCCAGTACTTC.